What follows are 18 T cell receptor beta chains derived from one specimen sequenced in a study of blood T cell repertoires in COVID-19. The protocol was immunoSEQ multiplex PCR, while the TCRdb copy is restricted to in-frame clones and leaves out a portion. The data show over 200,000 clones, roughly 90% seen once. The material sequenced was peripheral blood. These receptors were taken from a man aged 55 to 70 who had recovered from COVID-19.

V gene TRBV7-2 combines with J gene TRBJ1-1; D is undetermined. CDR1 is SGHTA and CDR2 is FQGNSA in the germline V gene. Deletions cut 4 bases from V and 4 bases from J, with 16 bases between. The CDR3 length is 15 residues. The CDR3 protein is CASSYLRAGSTEAFF. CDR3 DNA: TGTGCCAGCAGCTACCTCCGGGCCGGGAGCACTGAAGCTTTCTTT.

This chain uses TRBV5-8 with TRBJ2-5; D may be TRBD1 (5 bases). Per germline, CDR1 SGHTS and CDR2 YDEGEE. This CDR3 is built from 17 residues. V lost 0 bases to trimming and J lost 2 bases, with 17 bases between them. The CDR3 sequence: CASSLELVQGIQETQYF. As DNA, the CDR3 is TGTGCCAGCAGCTTGGAATTGGTCCAGGGAATACAAGAGACCCAGTACTTC.

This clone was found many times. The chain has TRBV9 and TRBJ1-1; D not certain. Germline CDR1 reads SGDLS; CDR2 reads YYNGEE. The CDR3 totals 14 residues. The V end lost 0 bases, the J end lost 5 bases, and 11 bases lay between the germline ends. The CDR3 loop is CASSVGSGGTEAFF. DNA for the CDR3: TGTGCCAGCAGCGTAGGGTCCGGCGGGACTGAAGCTTTCTTT.

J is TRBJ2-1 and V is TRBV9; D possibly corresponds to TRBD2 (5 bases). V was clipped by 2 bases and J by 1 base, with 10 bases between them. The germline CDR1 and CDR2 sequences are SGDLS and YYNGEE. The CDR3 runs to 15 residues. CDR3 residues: CASSVSAASYNEQFF. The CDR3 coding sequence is TGTGCCAGCAGCGTTAGCGCGGCATCCTACAATGAGCAGTTCTTC.

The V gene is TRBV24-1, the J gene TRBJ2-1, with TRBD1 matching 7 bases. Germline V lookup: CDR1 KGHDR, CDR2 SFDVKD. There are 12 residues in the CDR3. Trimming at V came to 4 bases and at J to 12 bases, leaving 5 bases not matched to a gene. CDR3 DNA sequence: TGTGCCACCAGTGACACGGACAGGTCGCAGTTCTTC. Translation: CATSDTDRSQFF.

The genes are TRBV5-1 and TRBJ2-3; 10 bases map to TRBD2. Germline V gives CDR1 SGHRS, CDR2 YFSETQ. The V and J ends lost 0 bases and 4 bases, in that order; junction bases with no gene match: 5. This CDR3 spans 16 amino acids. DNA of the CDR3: TGCGCCAGCAGCTTGGCGGCTAGCGGGGGCCCAGATACGCAGTATTTT. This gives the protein CASSLAASGGPDTQYF.

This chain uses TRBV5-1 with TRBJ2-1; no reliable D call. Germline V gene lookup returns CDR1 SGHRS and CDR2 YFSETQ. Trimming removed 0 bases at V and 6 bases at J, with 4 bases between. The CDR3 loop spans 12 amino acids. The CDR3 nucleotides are TGCGCCAGCAGCTTGGGCAGCAATGAGCAGTTCTTC. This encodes CASSLGSNEQFF.

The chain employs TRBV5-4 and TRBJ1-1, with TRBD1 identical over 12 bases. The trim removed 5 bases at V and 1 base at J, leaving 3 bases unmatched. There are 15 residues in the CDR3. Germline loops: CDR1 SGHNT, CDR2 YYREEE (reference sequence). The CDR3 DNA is TGTGCCAGCAGGGGGACAGGGGGCAAGAACACTGAAGCTTTCTTT. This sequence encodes CASRGTGGKNTEAFF.

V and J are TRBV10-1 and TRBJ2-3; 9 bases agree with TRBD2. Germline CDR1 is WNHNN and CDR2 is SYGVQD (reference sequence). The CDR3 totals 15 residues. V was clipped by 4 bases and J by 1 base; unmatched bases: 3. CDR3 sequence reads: CASSGASGGTDTQYF. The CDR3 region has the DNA TGCGCCAGCAGTGGGGCTAGCGGGGGCACAGATACGCAGTATTTT.

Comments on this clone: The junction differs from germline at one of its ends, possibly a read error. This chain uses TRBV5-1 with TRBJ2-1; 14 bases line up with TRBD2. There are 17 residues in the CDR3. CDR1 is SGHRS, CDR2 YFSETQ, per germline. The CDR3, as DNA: TGCGCCAGCAGCTTGGCGCCCGGGACTAGCGGGGGCGACGCAGGGATCTTC. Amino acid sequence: CASSLAPGTSGGDAGIF.

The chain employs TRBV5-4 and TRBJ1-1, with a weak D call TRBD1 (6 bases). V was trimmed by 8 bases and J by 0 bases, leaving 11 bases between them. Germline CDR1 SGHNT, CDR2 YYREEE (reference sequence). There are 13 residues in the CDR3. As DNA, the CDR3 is TGTGCCAGTTCGACAGGTATGAACACTGAAGCTTTCTTT. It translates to CASSTGMNTEAFF.

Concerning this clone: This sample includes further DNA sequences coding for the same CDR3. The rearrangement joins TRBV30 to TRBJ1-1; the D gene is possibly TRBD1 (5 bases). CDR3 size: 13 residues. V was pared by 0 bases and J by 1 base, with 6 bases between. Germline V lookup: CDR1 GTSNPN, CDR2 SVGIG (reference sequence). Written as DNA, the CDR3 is TGTGCCTGGAGTGTAAGGGGGAACACTGAAGCTTTCTTT. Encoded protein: CAWSVRGNTEAFF.

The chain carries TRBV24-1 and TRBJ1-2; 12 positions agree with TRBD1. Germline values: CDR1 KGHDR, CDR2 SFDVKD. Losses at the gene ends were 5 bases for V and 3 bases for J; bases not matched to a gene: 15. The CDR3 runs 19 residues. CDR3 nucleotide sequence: TGTGCCACCAGTGCCTCTTCCCGGGACAGGGGGCCAAACCACTATGGCTACACCTTC. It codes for CATSASSRDRGPNHYGYTF.

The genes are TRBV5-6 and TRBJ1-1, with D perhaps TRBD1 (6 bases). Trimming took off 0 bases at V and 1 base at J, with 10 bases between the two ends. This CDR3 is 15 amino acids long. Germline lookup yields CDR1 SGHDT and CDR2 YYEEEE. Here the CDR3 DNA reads TGTGCCAGCAGCTTGGTGCTGGGGGCGAACACTGAAGCTTTCTTT. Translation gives CASSLVLGANTEAFF.

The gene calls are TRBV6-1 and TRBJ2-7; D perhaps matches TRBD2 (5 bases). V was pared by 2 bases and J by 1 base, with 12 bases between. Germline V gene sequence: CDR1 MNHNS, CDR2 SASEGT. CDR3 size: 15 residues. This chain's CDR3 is CASSEFEGRSYEQYF. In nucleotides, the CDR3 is TGTGCCAGCAGTGAATTTGAGGGAAGGTCCTACGAGCAGTACTTC.

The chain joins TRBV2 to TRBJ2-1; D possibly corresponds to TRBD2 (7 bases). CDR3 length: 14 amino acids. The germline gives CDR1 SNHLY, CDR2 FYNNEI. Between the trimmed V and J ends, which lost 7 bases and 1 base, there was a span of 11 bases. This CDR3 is CASKGGRSYNEQFF. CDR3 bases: TGTGCCAGCAAGGGGGGGCGATCCTACAATGAGCAGTTCTTC.

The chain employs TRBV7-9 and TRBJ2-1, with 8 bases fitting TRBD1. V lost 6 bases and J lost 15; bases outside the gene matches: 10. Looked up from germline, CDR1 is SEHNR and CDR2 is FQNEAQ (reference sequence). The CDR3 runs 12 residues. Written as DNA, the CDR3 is TGTGCCAGCAGAACCGACAGGGGTGTTCTGTTCTTC. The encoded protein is CASRTDRGVLFF.

The DNA for the CDR3 is TGTGCCAGCAGCCCGGACAGGGAGGAGTCTCAGTACTTC. The encoded protein is CASSPDREESQYF. The genes are TRBV2 and TRBJ2-7, with 8 bases matching TRBD1. Trimming at V came to 6 bases and at J to 10 bases, leaving 11 bases not matched to a gene. CDR3 size: 13 residues. Per germline, CDR1 SNHLY and CDR2 FYNNEI.